One sample yielded the 15 T cell receptor beta chains listed below, sequenced in a study of T cells in Graves' hyperthyroidism and ophthalmopathy. What was amplified from RNA transcripts were TCR beta CDR3 regions. RT-PCR in the first round (using the HTBI primer set) targeted the TCR CDR3. MiXCR was run by TCRdb on the multiplex PCR reads, yielding one entry per CDR3 protein. The table includes 500,000 to 650,000 distinct CDR3 sequences, 13% to 15% detected once. Sequenced sample: blood. Receptors were obtained from a woman in her thirties or forties with Graves' hyperthyroidism.

This clonotype showed up many times. V gene TRBV6-2 or TRBV6-3 combines with J gene TRBJ1-5, with TRBD1 matching 9 bases. There are 14 residues in the CDR3. V shed 7 bases and J 8 bases; nucleotides not matched to a gene: 9. Germline V gives CDR1 MNHEY, CDR2 SVGEGT. The CDR3, as DNA: TGTGCCAGCACCCCGGGACAGGGATATAAGCCCCAGCATTTT. Translating it yields CASTPGQGYKPQHF.

This clonotype appeared a few times. The rearrangement links TRBV6-1 to TRBJ2-1; TRBD2 aligns across 8 bases. Germline V CDR1 and CDR2: MNHNS, SASEGT. V was pared by 5 bases and J by 2 bases, with 5 bases of the junction left unmatched. The CDR3 loop spans 15 amino acids. CDR3 loop: CASSTHSGTYNEQFF. The DNA for the CDR3 is TGTGCCAGCAGTACACATAGCGGGACCTACAATGAGCAGTTCTTC.

This clonotype occurred a few times. The chain links TRBV18 to TRBJ1-6; D is uncertain. V lost 5 bases, J lost 3 bases, and 20 bases lay in between. CDR3 size: 18 residues. Looked up from germline, CDR1 is KGHSH and CDR2 is LQKENI. CDR3 loop: CASSSKWQPRNYNSPLHF. CDR3 nucleotide sequence: TGTGCCAGCTCATCAAAGTGGCAGCCGCGCAACTATAATTCACCCCTCCACTTT.

In this sample, this clonotype turned up many times. The rearrangement links TRBV27 to TRBJ1-1, with D possibly being TRBD1 (5 bases). There are 16 residues in the CDR3. V lost 0 bases and J lost 5, with 16 bases in between. Germline V gene data show CDR1 as MNHEY and CDR2 as SMNVEV (reference sequence). The CDR3 DNA reads TGTGCCAGCAGTTTATCACCACCACCCCAGGGAACTGAAGCTTTCTTT. Its translation is CASSLSPPPQGTEAFF.

This clonotype was seen ten or more times. The chain couples TRBV20-1 to TRBJ2-2; TRBD1 agrees at 7 bases. Per germline, CDR1 DFQATT and CDR2 SNEGSKA (reference sequence). This CDR3 spans 13 amino acids. V gave up 3 bases and J gave up 5 bases; unmatched junction bases: 3. CDR3 in DNA: TGCAGTGCTAGGACAGGGTTTACCGGGGAGCTGTTTTTT. Encoded protein: CSARTGFTGELFF.

This chain uses TRBV6-1 with TRBJ2-3; D gene ambiguous. Between the trimmed V and J ends, which lost 10 bases and 2 bases, there was a span of 10 bases. Per germline, CDR1 MNHNS and CDR2 SASEGT. This CDR3 is built from 12 residues. CDR3 coding DNA: TGTGCCACCCGGGCCGACACAGATACGCAGTATTTT. This translates into CATRADTDTQYF.

This clonotype was seen ten or more times. This chain joins TRBV18 and TRBJ2-5, with 7 bases aligning to TRBD2. V shed 0 bases and J 5 bases; nucleotides not matched to a gene: 6. The germline V gene has CDR1 KGHSH and CDR2 LQKENI. The CDR3 runs to 15 residues. CDR3 DNA: TGTGCCAGCTCACCACCGGGGCGGGAGAAGGAGACCCAGTACTTC. Translated, it gives CASSPPGREKETQYF.

The table lists this clonotype with many counts. The chain is built from TRBV24-1 and TRBJ2-7, with D tentatively TRBD1 (6 bases). In germline, CDR1 is KGHDR, CDR2 SFDVKD. V was pared by 3 bases and J by 2 bases, with 13 bases between. The CDR3 totals 15 residues. Written as DNA, the CDR3 is TGTGCCACCAGTGATCCCAGGGGAAATCCCTACGAGCAGTACTTC. Protein product: CATSDPRGNPYEQYF.

CDR3 bases: TGTGCCAGCAGTGTAGACGCGGCGGGGGCCAACGTCCTGACTTTC. Protein: CASSVDAAGANVLTF. V gene TRBV6-1 combines with J gene TRBJ2-6; D unresolved. Per the germline V gene, CDR1 is MNHNS and CDR2 is SASEGT. This CDR3 is 15 amino acids long. The germline V and J ends were trimmed by 4 bases and 4 bases, with 11 bases remaining between them.

This clonotype was counted a few times. The rearrangement links TRBV15 to TRBJ2-6, with TRBD1 as a possible D gene (5 bases). With 9 bases removed from V and 4 bases from J, the gap between germline ends came to 13 bases. In germline, CDR1 is LNHNV, CDR2 YYDKDF (reference sequence). This CDR3 has 14 amino acids. DNA for the CDR3: TGTGCCACGGCAGGGCCCTCCGGGGCCAACGTCCTGACTTTC. Its protein product is CATAGPSGANVLTF.

At least ten counts were recorded for this clonotype. The chain combines TRBV6-1 with TRBJ1-1; 7 bases agree with TRBD1. Germline V lookup: CDR1 MNHNS, CDR2 SASEGT. The V segment lost 3 bases and the J segment 7 bases; nucleotides outside the gene matches: 23. This CDR3 comprises 19 residues. The chain's CDR3 is CASSDLRGQDSGGRYEAFF. CDR3 coding DNA: TGTGCCAGCAGTGATCTAAGGGGGCAGGACAGCGGTGGTCGTTATGAAGCTTTCTTT.

The sample holds many counts of this clonotype. This rearrangement joins TRBV2 to TRBJ1-1; the D is unclear. The V end was cut by 5 bases, the J end by 5 bases, with 9 bases between. This CDR3 region has 12 residues. Germline assignment: CDR1 SNHLY and CDR2 FYNNEI. CDR3 in DNA: TGTGCCAGCAGTCGTGGGGAAACTGAAGCTTTCTTT. Its translation: CASSRGETEAFF.

This clonotype was counted between two and nine times. The chain has TRBV19 and TRBJ1-2, with D unresolved. V lost 3 bases and J lost 3, with 8 bases in between. Germline V CDR1 and CDR2: LNHDA, SQIVND (reference sequence). The CDR3 sequence is 13 residues long. CDR3 coding DNA: TGTGCCAGTAGTATGGATGGTGACTATGGCTACACCTTC. It specifies CASSMDGDYGYTF. Filled out from reference TRBV19 and TRBJ1-2, the complete variable domain reads DGGITQSPKYLFRKEGQNVTLSCEQNLNHDAMYWYRQDPGQGLRLIYYSQIVNDFQKGDIAEGYSVSREKKESFPLTVTSAQKNPTAFYLCASSMDGDYGYTFGSGTRLTVV.

This clonotype appeared many times. This rearrangement joins TRBV12-3 or TRBV12-4 to TRBJ2-3; maybe TRBD1 (5 bases). This CDR3 contains 14 residues. Trimming removed 7 bases at V and 2 bases at J, with 13 bases between. This chain's CDR3 is CASTQQANTDTQYF. The CDR3 DNA reads as TGTGCCAGCACCCAACAGGCTAACACAGATACGCAGTATTTT.

At least ten counts were recorded for this clonotype. The chain couples TRBV14 to TRBJ2-7; D is possibly TRBD1 (6 bases). Germline loops: CDR1 SGHDN, CDR2 FVKESK. V dropped 3 bases and J dropped 4 bases, with 16 bases sitting between them. The CDR3 spans 15 residues. The CDR3 spells CASSHRQVSMYEQYF. The CDR3 DNA sequence: TGTGCCAGCAGCCATCGACAGGTATCAATGTACGAGCAGTACTTC. Full variable domain (rest looked up from reference TRBV14 and TRBJ2-7): EAGVTQFPSHSVIEKGQTVTLRCDPISGHDNLYWYRRVMGKEIKFLLHFVKESKQDESGMPNNRFLAERTGGTYSTLKVQPAELEDSGVYFCASSHRQVSMYEQYFGPGTRLTVT.